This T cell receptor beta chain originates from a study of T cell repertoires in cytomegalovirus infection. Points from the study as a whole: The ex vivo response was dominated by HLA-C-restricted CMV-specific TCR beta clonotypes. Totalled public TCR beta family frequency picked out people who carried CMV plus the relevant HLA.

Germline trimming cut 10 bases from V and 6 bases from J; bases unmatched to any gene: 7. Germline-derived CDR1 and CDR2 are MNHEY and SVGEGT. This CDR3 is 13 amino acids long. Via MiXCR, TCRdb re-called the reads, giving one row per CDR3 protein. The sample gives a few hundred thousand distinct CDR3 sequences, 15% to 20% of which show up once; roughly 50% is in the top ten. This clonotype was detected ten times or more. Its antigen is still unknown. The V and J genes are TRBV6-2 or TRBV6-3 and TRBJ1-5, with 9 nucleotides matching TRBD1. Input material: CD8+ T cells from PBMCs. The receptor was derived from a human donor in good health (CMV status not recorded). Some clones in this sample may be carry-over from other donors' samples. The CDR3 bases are TGTGCCACCGCCGGGACAGGGAGTCAGCCCCAGCATTTT. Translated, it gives CATAGTGSQPQHF.